A selection of T cell receptor beta chains follows, all from one sample in a study of blood T cell repertoires in COVID-19. The assay was immunoSEQ multiplex PCR, and TCRdb's table has in-frame clones only and misses some. The table lists approximately 40,000 clones, 90% of them singletons, with 4.8% in the top ten. The sample consisted of peripheral blood. These receptors were obtained from a human donor in a cohort sampled during active COVID-19. Each CDR3 is given with its conserved first and last residue. Fields, in order: CDR3 protein, CDR3 DNA, J gene, clone size, V gene, D gene. D genes are given only for firm matches. Size is omitted from some rows. Given values are once, few, many or a class for expanded clones.

CDR3aa: CASSQEWTGAYGYTF; CDR3nt: TGTGCCAGCAGCCAAGAATGGACAGGTGCCTATGGCTACACCTTC; j_gene: TRBJ1-2; abundance: .; v_gene: TRBV3-1/TRBV3-2; d_gene: TRBD1
CDR3aa: CASSSTGTASEKLFF; CDR3nt: TGCGCCAGCAGCTCAACCGGGACAGCTAGTGAAAAACTGTTTTTT; j_gene: TRBJ1-4; abundance: .; v_gene: TRBV5-1; d_gene: TRBD1
CDR3aa: CASSPTGVRNEQFF; CDR3nt: TGTGCCAGCAGCCCAACCGGAGTTCGGAATGAGCAGTTCTTC; j_gene: TRBJ2-1; abundance: .; v_gene: TRBV7-9; d_gene: .
CDR3aa: CASSLRGRGGGQETQYF; CDR3nt: TGTGCCAGCAGCTTAAGGGGCCGCGGCGGGGGCCAAGAGACCCAGTACTTC; j_gene: TRBJ2-5; abundance: .; v_gene: TRBV11-2; d_gene: TRBD2
CDR3aa: CASSLGAGGQETQYF; CDR3nt: TGTGCCAGCAGCTTAGGGGCAGGGGGCCAAGAGACCCAGTACTTC; j_gene: TRBJ2-5; abundance: once; v_gene: TRBV7-6; d_gene: TRBD1
CDR3aa: CASSNDPGLAFDEQFF; CDR3nt: TGCGCCAGCAGCAATGATCCGGGACTAGCGTTCGATGAGCAGTTCTTC; j_gene: TRBJ2-1; abundance: .; v_gene: TRBV10-1; d_gene: TRBD2
CDR3aa: CASSPKQVTSNQPQHF; CDR3nt: TGTGCCAGCTCACCTAAACAGGTGACTAGCAATCAGCCCCAGCATTTT; j_gene: TRBJ1-5; abundance: few; v_gene: TRBV18; d_gene: .
CDR3aa: CASSFAVEAKNIQYF; CDR3nt: TGTGCCAGCAGTTTCGCGGTGGAGGCCAAAAACATTCAGTACTTC; j_gene: TRBJ2-4; abundance: .; v_gene: TRBV28; d_gene: .
CDR3aa: CASSQAVAGLVGELFF; CDR3nt: TGCGCCAGCAGCCAAGCAGTAGCGGGACTGGTCGGGGAGCTGTTTTTT; j_gene: TRBJ2-2; abundance: .; v_gene: TRBV4-1; d_gene: TRBD2
CDR3aa: CASSPGLAGGVDTQYF; CDR3nt: TGCGCCAGCAGCCCGGGACTAGCGGGAGGAGTAGATACGCAGTATTTT; j_gene: TRBJ2-3; abundance: once; v_gene: TRBV5-1; d_gene: TRBD2
CDR3aa: CASSTGQQDQPQHF; CDR3nt: TGTGCCAGTAGTACTGGACAGCAAGATCAGCCCCAGCATTTT; j_gene: TRBJ1-5; abundance: once; v_gene: TRBV19; d_gene: .
CDR3aa: CASSFAGYQETQYF; CDR3nt: TGCGCCAGCAGCTTTGCGGGCTACCAAGAGACCCAGTACTTC; j_gene: TRBJ2-5; abundance: .; v_gene: TRBV5-1; d_gene: .
CDR3aa: CASSLDRWAGEFF; CDR3nt: TGTGCCAGCAGCTTAGATAGATGGGCGGGAGAGTTCTTC; j_gene: TRBJ2-1; abundance: .; v_gene: TRBV11-3; d_gene: TRBD2
CDR3aa: CASSSPRGDGTGELFF; CDR3nt: TGTGCCAGCAGCTCCCCCAGGGGGGACGGCACCGGGGAGCTGTTTTTT; j_gene: TRBJ2-2; abundance: .; v_gene: TRBV5-6; d_gene: .
CDR3aa: CASSLLAAQETQYF; CDR3nt: TGTGCCAGCAGCCTCCTAGCGGCGCAAGAGACCCAGTACTTC; j_gene: TRBJ2-5; abundance: .; v_gene: TRBV5-4; d_gene: TRBD2
CDR3aa: CASSLSRGLFF; CDR3nt: TGTGCCAGCAGTTTATCTCGGGGACTGTTTTTT; j_gene: TRBJ1-4; abundance: .; v_gene: TRBV28; d_gene: .
CDR3aa: CASTRTGGREQYF; CDR3nt: TGTGCCAGCACCCGGACAGGGGGACGCGAGCAGTACTTC; j_gene: TRBJ2-7; abundance: .; v_gene: TRBV28; d_gene: TRBD1
CDR3aa: CATSSAGTDTQYF; CDR3nt: TGTGCCACCAGCTCGGCGGGCACAGATACGCAGTATTTT; j_gene: TRBJ2-3; abundance: .; v_gene: TRBV15; d_gene: .
CDR3aa: CASSLSQNNEQFF; CDR3nt: TGTGCCAGCAGTTTAAGTCAGAACAATGAGCAGTTCTTC; j_gene: TRBJ2-1; abundance: once; v_gene: TRBV28; d_gene: .
CDR3aa: CASSSGQGRSSIQYF; CDR3nt: TGTGCCAGTAGCTCAGGACAGGGTCGATCAAGCATTCAGTACTTC; j_gene: TRBJ2-4; abundance: .; v_gene: TRBV19; d_gene: TRBD1
CDR3aa: CASSLGMQVTEAFF; CDR3nt: TGCGCCAGCAGCTTGGGAATGCAGGTCACTGAAGCTTTCTTT; j_gene: TRBJ1-1; abundance: .; v_gene: TRBV5-1; d_gene: .
CDR3aa: CASSLGGQGAINYGYTF; CDR3nt: TGTGCCAGCAGCTTAGGGGGACAGGGGGCCATTAACTATGGCTACACCTTC; j_gene: TRBJ1-2; abundance: .; v_gene: TRBV11-2; d_gene: TRBD1
CDR3aa: CASSPGQYREAFF; CDR3nt: TGTGCCAGCAGTCCGGGACAGTATAGGGAAGCTTTCTTT; j_gene: TRBJ1-1; abundance: .; v_gene: TRBV27; d_gene: TRBD1
CDR3aa: CAWSVLPSIAFF; CDR3nt: TGTGCCTGGAGTGTATTGCCTAGCATCGCTTTCTTT; j_gene: TRBJ1-1; abundance: .; v_gene: TRBV30; d_gene: .
CDR3aa: CASSLARNTRAKNIQYF; CDR3nt: TGTGCCAGCAGCTTAGCCCGAAACACTAGGGCCAAAAACATTCAGTACTTC; j_gene: TRBJ2-4; abundance: .; v_gene: TRBV7-2; d_gene: .
CDR3aa: CASSLGAAGMGKNEQFF; CDR3nt: TGCGCCAGCAGCTTGGGGGCAGCGGGGATGGGAAAAAATGAGCAGTTCTTC; j_gene: TRBJ2-1; abundance: .; v_gene: TRBV5-1; d_gene: TRBD2
CDR3aa: CASSYERYSNQPQHF; CDR3nt: TGTGCCAGCAGTTACGAGAGGTATAGCAATCAGCCCCAGCATTTT; j_gene: TRBJ1-5; abundance: .; v_gene: TRBV6-5; d_gene: .
CDR3aa: CASSITGPPTDTQYF; CDR3nt: TGTGCCAGTAGTATAACCGGTCCCCCGACAGATACGCAGTATTTT; j_gene: TRBJ2-3; abundance: .; v_gene: TRBV19; d_gene: .
CDR3aa: CASSRSRDQPQHF; CDR3nt: TGTGCCAGCAGTCGAAGTCGGGATCAGCCCCAGCATTTT; j_gene: TRBJ1-5; abundance: .; v_gene: TRBV7-2; d_gene: .
CDR3aa: CASSPYSGGEEQYF; CDR3nt: TGTGCCAGCTCACCCTATTCGGGGGGCGAAGAGCAGTACTTC; j_gene: TRBJ2-7; abundance: .; v_gene: TRBV18; d_gene: .
CDR3aa: CASRLTGGGNTIYF; CDR3nt: TGCGCCAGCAGACTCACAGGGGGCGGAAACACCATATATTTT; j_gene: TRBJ1-3; abundance: .; v_gene: TRBV5-1; d_gene: TRBD1
CDR3aa: CASSYSPIAGDYNEQFF; CDR3nt: TGTGCCAGCAGTTACTCTCCGATAGCGGGAGACTACAATGAGCAGTTCTTC; j_gene: TRBJ2-1; abundance: .; v_gene: TRBV6-2/TRBV6-3; d_gene: TRBD2
CDR3aa: CASSESRTGKETQYF; CDR3nt: TGTGCCAGCAGTGAATCCCGGACAGGGAAGGAGACCCAGTACTTC; j_gene: TRBJ2-5; abundance: .; v_gene: TRBV2; d_gene: TRBD1
CDR3aa: CASSLPGGTTYGYTF; CDR3nt: TGTGCCAGCAGCTTGCCAGGGGGTACGACCTATGGCTACACCTTC; j_gene: TRBJ1-2; abundance: .; v_gene: TRBV5-4; d_gene: TRBD1
CDR3aa: CASSESRTGEEKLFF; CDR3nt: TGTGCCAGCAGTGAATCAAGGACAGGGGAGGAAAAACTGTTTTTT; j_gene: TRBJ1-4; abundance: .; v_gene: TRBV25-1; d_gene: TRBD1
CDR3aa: CASSLAERVGEQYF; CDR3nt: TGCGCCAGCAGCTTGGCTGAGAGAGTCGGCGAGCAGTACTTC; j_gene: TRBJ2-7; abundance: .; v_gene: TRBV5-1; d_gene: .
CDR3aa: CASSSEWNSPLHF; CDR3nt: TGTGCCAGCAGTTCCGAGTGGAATTCACCCCTCCACTTT; j_gene: TRBJ1-6; abundance: .; v_gene: TRBV28; d_gene: .